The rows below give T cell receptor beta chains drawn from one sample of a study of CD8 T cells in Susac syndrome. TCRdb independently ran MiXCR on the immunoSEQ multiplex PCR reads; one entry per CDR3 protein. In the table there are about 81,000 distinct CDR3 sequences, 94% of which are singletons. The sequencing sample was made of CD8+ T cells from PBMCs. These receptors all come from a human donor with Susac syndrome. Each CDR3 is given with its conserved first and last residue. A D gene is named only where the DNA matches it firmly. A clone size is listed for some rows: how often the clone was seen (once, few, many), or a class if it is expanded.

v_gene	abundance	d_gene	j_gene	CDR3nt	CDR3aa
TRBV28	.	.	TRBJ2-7	TGTGCCGACGCCCCAAGCGGGCCCTACGAGCAGTACTTC	CADAPSGPYEQYF
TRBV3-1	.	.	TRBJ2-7	TGTGCCAGCAGCCAGCAGCGCGAGCAGTACTTC	CASSQQREQYF
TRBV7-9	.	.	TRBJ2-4	TGTGCCAGCAGCCCTGACGGTACCCTAGCCAAAAACATTCAGTACTTC	CASSPDGTLAKNIQYF
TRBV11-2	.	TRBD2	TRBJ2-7	TGTGCCAGCAGCCGGGGACTAGAGTACGAGCAGTACTTC	CASSRGLEYEQYF
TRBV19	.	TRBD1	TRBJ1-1	TGTGCCAGTAGTATCAGCACTTGGACAGGGGGAACTGAAGCTTTCTTT	CASSISTWTGGTEAFF
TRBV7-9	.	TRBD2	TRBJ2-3	TGTGCCAGCAGCCAAACTAGCGGGGGAAACACAGATACGCAGTATTTT	CASSQTSGGNTDTQYF
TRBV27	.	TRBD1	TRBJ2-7	TGTGCCAGCAGTTTATTTGGACAGGGGTCCTACGAGCAGTACTTC	CASSLFGQGSYEQYF
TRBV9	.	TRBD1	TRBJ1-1	TGTGCCAGCAGCGTACCCCGGACAGGGACGAACACTGAAGCTTTCTTT	CASSVPRTGTNTEAFF
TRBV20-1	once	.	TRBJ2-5	TGCAGTGCTAAAACCGGGGGGCCTCAAGAGACCCAGTACTTC	CSAKTGGPQETQYF
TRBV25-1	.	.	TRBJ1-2	TGTGCCAGCACTCGAGGGACGGACTATGGCTACACCTTC	CASTRGTDYGYTF
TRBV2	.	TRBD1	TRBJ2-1	TGTGCCAGCAGTTCCGGGACAGGCCGTGCCTACAATGAGCAGTTCTTC	CASSSGTGRAYNEQFF
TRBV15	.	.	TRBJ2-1	TGTGCCACCAGCGGAAGACCGGGCAATGAGCAGTTCTTC	CATSGRPGNEQFF
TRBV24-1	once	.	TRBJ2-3	TGTGCCACCAGTTCGCGGGGCGACGTCCAGGGGGATACGCAGTATTTT	CATSSRGDVQGDTQYF
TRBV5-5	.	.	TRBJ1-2	TGTGCCAGTTCAGAGGGACTCTATGGCTACACCTTC	CASSEGLYGYTF
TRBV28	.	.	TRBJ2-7	TGTGCCAGCAGTTTATGGGCCGAGCAGTACTTC	CASSLWAEQYF
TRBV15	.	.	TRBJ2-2	TGTGCCACCAGCGGGGGAGGAAAACCTTGGACCGGGGAGCTGTTTTTT	CATSGGGKPWTGELFF
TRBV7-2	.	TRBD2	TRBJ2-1	TGTGCCAGCAGCCGTCAACTAGCGGGAGTGTACAATGAGCAGTTCTTC	CASSRQLAGVYNEQFF
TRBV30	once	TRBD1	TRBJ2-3	TGTGCCTGCTTACAACAGGGGGCCGTCACAGATACGCAGTATTTT	CACLQQGAVTDTQYF
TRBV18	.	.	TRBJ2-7	TGTGCCAGCTCTGTTAGGACAGAGGACTACGAGCAGTACTTC	CASSVRTEDYEQYF
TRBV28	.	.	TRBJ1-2	TGTGCCAGCAGTTTTGGGGATCTGTCATATGGCTACACCTTC	CASSFGDLSYGYTF
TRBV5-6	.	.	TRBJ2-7	TGTGCCAGCAGCGAGGATCCCCGGACGGATTACGAGCAGTACTTC	CASSEDPRTDYEQYF
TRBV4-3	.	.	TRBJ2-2	TGCGCCAGCAGCCAAGGTGTGGGCGGGACCTCCACCGGGGAGCTGTTTTTT	CASSQGVGGTSTGELFF